This T cell receptor (beta chain) came from a study of blood T cell repertoires in COVID-19. Study context: COVID-19 samples, acute and convalescent, were from the United States, Italy and Spain.

In the authors' workflow: Reference gene primer amplification gave nucleated cell count estimates. Using immunoSEQ multiplex PCR, the repertoire was profiled, and TCRdb retains in-frame clones only, with some absent. That table furnishes V, J and clone size, whereas the DNA furnished D and trimming. Counted here are tens of thousands of clones, around 85% occurring once; the ten biggest clones make up approximately 3%. During active infection, Seattle patients enrolled and were then monitored through disease. V shed 1 base and J shed 1 base, with 13 bases lying between them. Germline V gene data show CDR1 as LNHDA and CDR2 as SQIVND (reference sequence). This CDR3 has 16 residues.

The sample was peripheral blood. The rearrangement uses TRBV19 and TRBJ1-1; TRBD1 might be the D (5 bases). The TCR was taken from a woman aged 80 or over with COVID-19, enrolled during active disease. CDR3 nucleotides: TGTGCCAGTAGTATAGTTGGGGGGATCCCGAACACTGAAGCTTTCTTT. Protein: CASSIVGGIPNTEAFF. The full variable domain, its missing parts supplied by reference TRBV19 and TRBJ1-1, is DGGITQSPKYLFRKEGQNVTLSCEQNLNHDAMYWYRQDPGQGLRLIYYSQIVNDFQKGDIAEGYSVSREKKESFPLTVTSAQKNPTAFYLCASSIVGGIPNTEAFFGQGTRLTVV.